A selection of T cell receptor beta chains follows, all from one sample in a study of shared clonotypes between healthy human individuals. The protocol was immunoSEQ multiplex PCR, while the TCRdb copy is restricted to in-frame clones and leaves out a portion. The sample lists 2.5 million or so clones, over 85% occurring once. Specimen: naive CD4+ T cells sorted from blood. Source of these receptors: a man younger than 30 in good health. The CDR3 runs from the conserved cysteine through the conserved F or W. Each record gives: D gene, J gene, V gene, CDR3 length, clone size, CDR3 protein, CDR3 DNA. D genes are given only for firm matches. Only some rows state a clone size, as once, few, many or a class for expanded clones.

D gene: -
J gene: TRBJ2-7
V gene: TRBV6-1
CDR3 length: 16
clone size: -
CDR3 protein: CASSEAEGLGFYEQYF
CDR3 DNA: TGTGCCAGCAGTGAAGCGGAGGGGTTGGGGTTCTACGAGCAGTACTTC

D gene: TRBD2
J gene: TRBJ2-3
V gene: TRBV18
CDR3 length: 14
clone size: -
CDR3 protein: CASSPSGSSDTQYF
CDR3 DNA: TGTGCCAGCTCACCAAGCGGGAGTTCAGATACGCAGTATTTT

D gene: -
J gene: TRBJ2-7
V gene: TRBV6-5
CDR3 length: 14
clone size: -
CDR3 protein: CASRPGPISYEQYF
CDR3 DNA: TGTGCCAGCAGGCCGGGGCCCATTTCCTACGAGCAGTACTTC

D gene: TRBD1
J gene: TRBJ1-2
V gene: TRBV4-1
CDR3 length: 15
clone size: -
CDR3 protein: CASSQEGGTGYGYTF
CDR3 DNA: TGCGCCAGCAGCCAAGAGGGGGGGACAGGCTATGGCTACACCTTC

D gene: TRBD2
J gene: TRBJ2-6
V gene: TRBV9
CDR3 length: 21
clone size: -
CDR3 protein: CASSARTSGGPDSSGANVLTF
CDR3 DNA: TGTGCCAGCAGCGCCCGGACTAGCGGGGGTCCTGATAGCTCTGGGGCCAACGTCCTGACTTTC

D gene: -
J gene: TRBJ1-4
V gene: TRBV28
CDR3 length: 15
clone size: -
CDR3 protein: CASSSLGGTNEKLFF
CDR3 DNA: TGTGCCAGCAGTTCCCTCGGAGGAACTAATGAAAAACTGTTTTTT

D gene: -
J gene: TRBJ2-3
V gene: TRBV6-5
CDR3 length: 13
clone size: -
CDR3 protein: CASTRAGPDTQYF
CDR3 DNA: TGTGCCAGCACCCGGGCGGGGCCAGATACGCAGTATTTT

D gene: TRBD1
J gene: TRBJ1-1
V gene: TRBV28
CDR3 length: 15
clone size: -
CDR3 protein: CASSRGQGYNTEAFF
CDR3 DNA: TGTGCCAGCAGTCGCGGACAGGGGTATAACACTGAAGCTTTCTTT

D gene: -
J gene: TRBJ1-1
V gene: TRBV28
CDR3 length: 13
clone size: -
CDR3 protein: CASRSQVGTEAFF
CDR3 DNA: TGTGCCAGCAGATCACAGGTGGGCACTGAAGCTTTCTTT

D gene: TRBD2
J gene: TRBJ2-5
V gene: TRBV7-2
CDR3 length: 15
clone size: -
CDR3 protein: CASSLGGGVPETQYF
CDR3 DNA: TGTGCCAGCAGCTTAGGGGGGGGAGTACCAGAGACCCAGTACTTC

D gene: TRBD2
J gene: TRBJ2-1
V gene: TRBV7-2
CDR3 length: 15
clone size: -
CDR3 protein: CASSISGSSYNEQFF
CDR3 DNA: TGTGCCAGCAGCATTAGCGGGAGCTCCTACAATGAGCAGTTCTTC

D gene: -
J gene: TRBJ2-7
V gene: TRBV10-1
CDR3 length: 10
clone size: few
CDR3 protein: CASIPYEQYF
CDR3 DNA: TGCGCCAGCATTCCCTACGAGCAGTACTTC

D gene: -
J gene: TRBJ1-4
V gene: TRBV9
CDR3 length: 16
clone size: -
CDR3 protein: CASSPSPGISAEKLFF
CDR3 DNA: TGTGCCAGCAGCCCCAGCCCGGGAATCTCAGCGGAAAAACTGTTTTTT

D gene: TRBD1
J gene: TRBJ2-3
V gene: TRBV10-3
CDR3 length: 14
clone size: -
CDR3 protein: CAITRQGSTDTQYF
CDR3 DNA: TGTGCCATCACCCGACAGGGGAGCACAGATACGCAGTATTTT

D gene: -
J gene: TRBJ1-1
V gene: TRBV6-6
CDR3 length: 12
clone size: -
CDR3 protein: CASSWANTEAFF
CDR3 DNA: TGTGCCAGCAGTTGGGCTAACACTGAAGCTTTCTTT

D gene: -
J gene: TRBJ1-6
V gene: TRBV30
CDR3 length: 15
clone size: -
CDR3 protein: CAWSAGQSWGSPLHF
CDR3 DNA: TGTGCCTGGAGTGCAGGACAGTCCTGGGGTTCACCCCTCCACTTT

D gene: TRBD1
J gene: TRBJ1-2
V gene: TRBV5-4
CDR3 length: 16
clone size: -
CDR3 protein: CASSNRDSTISYGYTF
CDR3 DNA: TGTGCCAGCAGCAACCGGGACAGTACCATCAGCTATGGCTACACCTTC

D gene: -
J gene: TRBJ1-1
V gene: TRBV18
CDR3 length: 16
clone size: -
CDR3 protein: CASSQKGHSMNTEAFF
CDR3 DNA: TGTGCCAGCTCACAAAAAGGTCACAGCATGAACACTGAAGCTTTCTTT